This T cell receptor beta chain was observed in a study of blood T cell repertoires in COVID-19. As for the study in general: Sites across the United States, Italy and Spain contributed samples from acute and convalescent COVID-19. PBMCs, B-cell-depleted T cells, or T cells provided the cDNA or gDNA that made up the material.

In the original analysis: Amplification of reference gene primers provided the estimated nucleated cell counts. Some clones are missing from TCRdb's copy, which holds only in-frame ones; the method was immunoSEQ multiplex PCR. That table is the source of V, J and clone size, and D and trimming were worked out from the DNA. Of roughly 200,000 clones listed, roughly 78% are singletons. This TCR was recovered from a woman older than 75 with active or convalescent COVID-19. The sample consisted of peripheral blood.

The CDR3 DNA follows: TGCGCCAGCAGCGCAGGTCCCTGGGGCAATCAGCCCCAGCATTTT. It codes for CASSAGPWGNQPQHF. The chain has TRBV5-1 and TRBJ1-5; D unclear. The CDR3 is 15 residues long. Per the germline V gene, CDR1 is SGHRS and CDR2 is YFSETQ. V was shortened by 4 bases and J by 2 bases, with 13 bases between the two germline ends.